One sample yielded the 26 T cell receptor beta chains listed below, sequenced in a study of T cell repertoires in cytomegalovirus infection. Using its own MiXCR run on the reads, TCRdb lists one record per CDR3 protein. Counted here are some 350,000 distinct CDR3 sequences, approximately 32% occurring once; the ten biggest clones make up around 19%. For these receptors, no antigen is known. The sequences come from cultured PBMCs, collected from culture after CMV antigen stimulation. Receptors originate from a human donor in good health (CMV status not recorded). Some clones in this sample may be carry-over from other donors' samples.

The CDR3 coding sequence is TGTGCCAGCAGTTTAAATCGCAGGACTGAAGCTTTCTTT. It encodes CASSLNRRTEAFF. The chain links TRBV27 to TRBJ1-1; D unclear. Germline CDR1 is MNHEY and CDR2 is SMNVEV (reference sequence). Trimming removed 2 bases from V and 5 bases from J, with 9 bases in between. This CDR3 region has 13 residues.

This clonotype has a handful of counts. The chain combines TRBV7-8 with TRBJ1-1, with a tentative D call TRBD1 (5 bases). The V end was cut by 2 bases, the J end by 5 bases, with 12 bases between. The CDR3 spans 14 residues. Germline-derived CDR1 and CDR2 are SGHVS and FQNEAQ. CDR3 sequence reads: CASSLTGAMTEAFF. In nucleotides, the CDR3 is TGTGCCAGCAGCTTAACCGGGGCAATGACTGAAGCTTTCTTT.

V and J are TRBV7-6 and TRBJ2-3; 14 nucleotides agree with TRBD2. This CDR3 region has 18 residues. Germline CDR1 and CDR2: SGHVS and FNYEAQ. V shed 5 bases, J shed 0 bases, and the junction held 7 bases outside the gene matches. The CDR3, as DNA: TGTGCCAGCAGCATGGGACTAGCGGGGGAGACTAGCACAGATACGCAGTATTTT. Encoded protein: CASSMGLAGETSTDTQYF.

This chain uses TRBV9 with TRBJ1-2; maybe TRBD1 (6 bases). Trimming shortened V by 3 bases and J by 8 bases, and 23 bases separated the two germline ends. The CDR3 has 16 amino acids. CDR1 is SGDLS and CDR2 is YYNGEE in the germline V gene. The CDR3 DNA is TGTGCCAGCAGCGCCGGGGGGGGGCCCTGGGCCGGCGGCTACACCTTC. It is translated as CASSAGGGPWAGGYTF.

CDR3 nucleotide sequence: TGTGCCACCCAAGAGGGGGTCGATGAAAAACTGTTTTTT. It specifies CATQEGVDEKLFF. The chain recombines TRBV5-4 with TRBJ1-4; tentative D call: TRBD1 (6 bases). Germline lookup yields CDR1 SGHNT and CDR2 YYREEE (reference sequence). Trimming cost V 9 bases and J 6 bases, with 15 bases left between them. The CDR3 extends over 13 amino acids.

This clonotype was picked up a small number of times. This chain connects TRBV27 to TRBJ2-3; no definite D call. Trimming pared 2 bases from V and 0 bases from J, leaving 6 bases between. Germline V gene sequence: CDR1 MNHEY, CDR2 SMNVEV (reference sequence). The CDR3 is made up of 14 amino acids. CDR3 loop: CASSLKQSTDTQYF. The CDR3 coding sequence is TGTGCCAGCAGTTTAAAGCAGAGCACAGATACGCAGTATTTT.

This clonotype was recorded a few times. One end of the junction is discordant with germline, which a read error may explain. V and J are TRBV4-1 and TRBJ2-1; D is unclear. This CDR3 contains 15 residues. Germline V gives CDR1 MGHRA, CDR2 YSYEKL. Here the CDR3 DNA reads TGTGCCAGCAGCCAAGACGGGCATGCCTACAATGAGCAGTTCTTC. Amino acid sequence: CASSQDGHAYNEQFF.

This chain links TRBV6-5 with TRBJ1-2; tentatively, D is TRBD1 (6 bases). Trimming pared 2 bases from V and 4 bases from J, leaving 14 bases between. The CDR3 consists of 15 residues. CDR1 and CDR2 from the germline V gene are MNHEY and SVGAGI. The CDR3 region is CASSYLGGGAYGYTF. The CDR3 region has the DNA TGTGCCAGCAGTTACCTGGGGGGGGGCGCCTATGGCTACACCTTC.

This chain joins TRBV6-5 and TRBJ2-5, with 9 positions matching TRBD1. The CDR3 length is 16 residues. Trimming cost V 2 bases and J 5 bases; bases outside gene matches: 9. The germline V gene has CDR1 MNHEY and CDR2 SVGAGI. The CDR3 loop reads CASSYRRQGGGETQYF. CDR3 in DNA: TGTGCCAGCAGTTACCGTCGACAGGGGGGCGGGGAGACCCAGTACTTC.

This rearrangement joins TRBV7-9 to TRBJ2-3; 12 bases are shared with TRBD2. With 5 bases clipped from V and 9 bases from J, the junction kept 15 bases outside the gene matches. Looked up from germline, CDR1 is SEHNR and CDR2 is FQNEAQ (reference sequence). This CDR3 has 17 residues. In nucleotides, the CDR3 is TGTGCCAGCAGCCCCCCGGGACTAGCGGGCTCTTGGGGCACGCAGTATTTT. Its translation: CASSPPGLAGSWGTQYF. Using reference TRBV7-9 and TRBJ2-3 for the parts outside the CDR3, the full variable domain is DTGVSQNPRHKITKRGQNVTFRCDPISEHNRLYWYRQTLGQGPEFLTYFQNEAQLEKSRLLSDRFSAERPKGSFSTLEIQRTEQGDSAMYLCASSPPGLAGSWGTQYFGPGTRLTVL.

The rearrangement joins TRBV7-3 to TRBJ1-2, with TRBD1 as a possible D gene (6 bases). The CDR3 contains 15 residues. The V gene lost 3 bases and the J gene lost 3 bases, with 14 bases spanning the gap. Germline V gene data show CDR1 as SGHTA and CDR2 as FQGTGA. In DNA form, the CDR3 reads TGTGCCAGCAGCTTCGGGTCGACAGGATACTATGGCTACACCTTC. Amino acid sequence: CASSFGSTGYYGYTF.

This clonotype has ten or more counts. CDR3 bases: TGTGCCAGTAGTATAGGAGGGCACGGTCTATATGGCTACACCTTC. It codes for CASSIGGHGLYGYTF. The chain employs TRBV19 and TRBJ1-2; no firm D call. Trimming cost V 1 base and J 5 bases, with 14 bases left between them. Per germline, CDR1 LNHDA and CDR2 SQIVND (reference sequence). CDR3 size: 15 residues.

The table lists this clonotype with a count of one. The chain couples TRBV6-5 to TRBJ2-7; unclear D gene. The V gene lost 8 bases and the J gene lost 2 bases, with 10 bases spanning the gap. CDR3 length: 12 residues. CDR1 is MNHEY and CDR2 is SVGAGI in the germline V gene. The CDR3, as DNA: TGTGCCAGCGTAGCAGGAGCCTACGAGCAGTACTTC. It encodes CASVAGAYEQYF.

The genes are TRBV6-6 and TRBJ1-6; maybe TRBD1 (6 bases). Germline assignment: CDR1 MNHNY and CDR2 SVGAGI (reference sequence). The CDR3 spans 16 residues. Trimming removed 7 bases from V and 4 bases from J, with 17 bases in between. CDR3 bases: TGTGCCAGCATTTTTAGCAGGGGCGCATATAATTCACCCCTCCACTTT. Its translation: CASIFSRGAYNSPLHF.

This clonotype was found a few times. The rearrangement links TRBV27 to TRBJ2-3, with D perhaps matching TRBD1 (5 bases). The V gene's germline CDR1 is MNHEY and CDR2 SMNVEV (reference sequence). The germline V and J ends were trimmed by 5 bases and 0 bases, with 18 bases remaining between them. This CDR3 contains 17 residues. The CDR3 loop reads CASSRDWGKLSTDTQYF. For the CDR3, the DNA is TGTGCCAGCAGTCGCGATTGGGGCAAACTTAGCACAGATACGCAGTATTTT.

This chain uses TRBV19 with TRBJ1-6; possibly TRBD1 for D (6 bases). CDR1 is LNHDA, CDR2 SQIVND, per germline (reference sequence). Trimming stripped 5 bases from V and 9 bases from J, with 14 bases between. This CDR3 comprises 14 residues. The CDR3 here is CASSVQGSRSPLHF. The CDR3 DNA reads TGTGCCAGTAGTGTACAGGGAAGTCGTTCACCCCTCCACTTT.

The chain carries TRBV6-5 and TRBJ2-7, with 10 nucleotides matching TRBD2. V lost 5 bases to trimming and J lost 2 bases; unmatched junction nucleotides: 3. CDR3 length equals 14 residues. Germline V gene lookup returns CDR1 MNHEY and CDR2 SVGAGI. CDR3 DNA: TGTGCCAGCAGTCCGACTAGCGGGCCCTACGAGCAGTACTTC. This gives the protein CASSPTSGPYEQYF.

This clonotype was counted between two and nine times. The rearrangement links TRBV30 to TRBJ1-2; D may be TRBD1 (6 bases). The CDR3 sequence is 16 residues long. Germline CDR1 reads GTSNPN; CDR2 reads SVGIG (reference sequence). V lost 1 base and J 1 base, leaving 16 bases between the germline ends. The DNA for the CDR3 is TGTGCCTGGAGTGACTTTGGACAGCACCTTAACTATGGCTACACCTTC. Its translation is CAWSDFGQHLNYGYTF.

The chain has TRBV29-1 and TRBJ1-2; no reliable D call. Germline V gene data show CDR1 as SQVTM and CDR2 as ANQGSEA. There are 15 residues in the CDR3. V lost 2 bases and J lost 2, with 15 bases in between. CDR3 sequence: CSVEPRAGLNYGYTF. In DNA form, the CDR3 reads TGCAGCGTTGAACCGCGGGCCGGGCTGAACTATGGCTACACCTTC.

In its sample, this clonotype was seen a few times. The chain carries TRBV20-1 and TRBJ1-1; the D is unclear. Per the germline V gene, CDR1 is DFQATT and CDR2 is SNEGSKA (reference sequence). This CDR3 spans 12 amino acids. Trimming left V 7 bases short and J 3 bases short, with 12 bases between. CDR3 coding DNA: TGCAGTGAAGTGGGTCGGGACACTGAAGCTTTCTTT. This encodes CSEVGRDTEAFF.

This clonotype showed up just a few times. The J gene is TRBJ2-4, the V gene TRBV12-3 or TRBV12-4; D ambiguous. V gave up 2 bases and J gave up 0 bases, with 14 bases separating them. This CDR3 region has 17 residues. CDR3 in amino acids: CASSLSIVSLAKNIQYF. Written as DNA, the CDR3 is TGTGCCAGCAGTTTATCGATAGTCTCACTAGCCAAAAACATTCAGTACTTC.

Many counts were recorded for this clonotype. The V and J genes are TRBV7-2 and TRBJ1-3; the D is unclear. The CDR3 has 15 amino acids. Looked up from germline, CDR1 is SGHTA and CDR2 is FQGNSA. V was trimmed by 2 bases and J by 2 bases, leaving 10 bases between them. The CDR3 bases are TGTGCCAGCAGCTTATGGGCAGGAGCTGGAAACACCATATATTTT. It yields the protein CASSLWAGAGNTIYF.

This clonotype has just a few counts. The CDR3 sequence is CASSFFGTGELFF. CDR3 nucleotide sequence: TGTGCCAGCAGCTTTTTCGGCACCGGGGAGCTGTTTTTT. The V gene is TRBV7-2, the J gene TRBJ2-2, with D hard to call. The V end lost 3 bases, the J end lost 4 bases, and 6 bases lay between the germline ends. Germline V gene data show CDR1 as SGHTA and CDR2 as FQGNSA. CDR3 length equals 13 residues.

This clonotype showed up just a few times. This sequence joins TRBV7-4 and TRBJ1-5, with D possibly being TRBD1 (5 bases). The CDR3 has 17 residues. CDR1 is SGHVT and CDR2 is SQSDAQ in the germline V gene. Trimming removed 1 base at V and 3 bases at J, with 16 bases between. The CDR3 DNA reads TGTGCCAGCAGCTTAGGAATTGACAGCGAAATCAATCAGCCCCAGCATTTT. As protein: CASSLGIDSEINQPQHF.

The chain carries TRBV7-9 and TRBJ2-1; 8 positions agree with TRBD1. This CDR3 has 15 residues. V lost 5 bases, J lost 6 bases, and 9 bases stayed unmatched. CDR1 SEHNR and CDR2 FQNEAQ come from the germline V gene (reference sequence). This chain's CDR3 is CASSPLRDRGNEQFF. The CDR3, as DNA: TGTGCCAGCAGCCCCTTGAGAGACAGGGGCAATGAGCAGTTCTTC.

By frequency in the sample, this clonotype is medium-sized. The CDR3 reads CASSFGLGITYSNQPQHF. In nucleotides, the CDR3 is TGTGCCAGCAGTTTTGGGTTGGGGATTACCTATAGCAATCAGCCCCAGCATTTT. This chain links TRBV28 with TRBJ1-5; no reliable D call. CDR3 size: 18 residues. The germline V gene encodes CDR1 MDHEN and CDR2 SYDVKM. Trimming cost V 3 bases and J 0 bases, with 18 bases left between them.